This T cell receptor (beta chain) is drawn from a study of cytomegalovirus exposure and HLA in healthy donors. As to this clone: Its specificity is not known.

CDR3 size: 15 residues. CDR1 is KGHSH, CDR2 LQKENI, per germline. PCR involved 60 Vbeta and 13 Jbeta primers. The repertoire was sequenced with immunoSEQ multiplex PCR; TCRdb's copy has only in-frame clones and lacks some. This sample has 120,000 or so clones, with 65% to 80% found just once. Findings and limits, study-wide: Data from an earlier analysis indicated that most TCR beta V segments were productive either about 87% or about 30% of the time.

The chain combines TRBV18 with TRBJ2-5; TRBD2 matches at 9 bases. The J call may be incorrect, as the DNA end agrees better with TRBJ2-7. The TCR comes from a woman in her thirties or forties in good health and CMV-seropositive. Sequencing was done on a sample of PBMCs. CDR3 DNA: TGTGCCAGCTCACCTCCCGCTAGCGGGACCTACGAGCAGTACTTC. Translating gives CASSPPASGTYEQYF.